One T cell receptor beta chain is described in this entry. Its antigen remains unidentified. One end of the junction fails to match germline, which may point to a read error. This CDR3 has 11 residues. The germline gives CDR1 MNHNS, CDR2 SASEGT. This sample is drawn from a study of T cells in Graves' hyperthyroidism and ophthalmopathy. RNA transcripts provided the source from which TCR beta CDR3 regions were amplified. HTBI primers were used for first-round RT-PCR of the TCR CDR3. TCRdb redid the calling of the multiplex PCR reads with MiXCR, one entry per CDR3 protein. The table lists a few hundred thousand distinct CDR3 sequences, under 60% of them singletons. The study enrolled patients aged 18 to 65 with newly diagnosed hyperthyroidism of under 2 months' duration. Patients were excluded because of uncontrolled infection, other autoimmune disease, pregnancy or lactation. The diagnoses drew upon clinical symptoms, serum thyroxine and TRAb, thyroid ultrasound and orbital computed tomography.

Study observations and caveats: With a median lead of 6.5 months before onset, the model predicted ophthalmopathy.

The V and J genes are TRBV6-1 and TRBJ1-4, with D unresolved. This receptor was obtained from a young woman with Graves' hyperthyroidism. The sequenced sample consisted of peripheral blood or thyroid tissue (not recorded which). DNA for the CDR3: TGTGCCATCAGTGAAGCAGAAAAACTGTTTTTT. Translating gives CAISEAEKLFF.